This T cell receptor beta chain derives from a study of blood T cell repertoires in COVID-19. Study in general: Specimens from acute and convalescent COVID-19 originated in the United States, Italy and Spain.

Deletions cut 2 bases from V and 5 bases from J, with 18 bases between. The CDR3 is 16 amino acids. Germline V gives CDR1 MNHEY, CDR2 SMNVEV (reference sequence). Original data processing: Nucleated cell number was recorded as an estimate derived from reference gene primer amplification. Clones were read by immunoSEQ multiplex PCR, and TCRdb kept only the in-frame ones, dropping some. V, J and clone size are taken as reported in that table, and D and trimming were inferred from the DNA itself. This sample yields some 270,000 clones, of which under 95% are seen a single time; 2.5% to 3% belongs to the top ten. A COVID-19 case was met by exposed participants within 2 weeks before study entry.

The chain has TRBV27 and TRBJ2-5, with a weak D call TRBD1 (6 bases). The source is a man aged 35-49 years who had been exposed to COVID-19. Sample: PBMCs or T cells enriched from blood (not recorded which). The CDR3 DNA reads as TGTGCCAGCAGTTTAGGACCGGGACAATTAGGGGAGACCCAGTACTTC. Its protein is CASSLGPGQLGETQYF.